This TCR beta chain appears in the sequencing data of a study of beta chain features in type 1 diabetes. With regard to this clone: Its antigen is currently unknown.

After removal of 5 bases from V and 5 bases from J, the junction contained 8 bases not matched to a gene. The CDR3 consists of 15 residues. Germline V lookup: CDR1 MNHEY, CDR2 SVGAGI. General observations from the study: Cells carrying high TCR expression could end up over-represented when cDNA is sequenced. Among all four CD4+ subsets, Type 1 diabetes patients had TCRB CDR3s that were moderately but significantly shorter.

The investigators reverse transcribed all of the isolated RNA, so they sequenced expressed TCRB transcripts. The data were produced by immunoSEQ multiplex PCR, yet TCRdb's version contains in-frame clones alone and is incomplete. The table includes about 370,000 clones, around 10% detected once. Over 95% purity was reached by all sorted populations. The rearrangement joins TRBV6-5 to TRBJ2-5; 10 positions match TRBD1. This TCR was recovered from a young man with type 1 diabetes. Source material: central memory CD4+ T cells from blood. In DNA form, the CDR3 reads TGTGCCAGCAGTGGTTCGACAGGGGGCAGGGAGACCCAGTACTTC. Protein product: CASSGSTGGRETQYF.